The T cell receptor (beta chain) described here comes from a study of cytomegalovirus exposure and HLA in healthy donors (dated by TCRdb to the late 2010s). Describing the broader study: In an earlier analysis of 450 to 750 of the donors, less than 350 Gb of sequence data and just under 120 million unique TCR beta sequences from approximately 180 million T cells were reported. Genome-wide SNP genotypes for about three fifths of the 666 donors were used in a later genetic analysis, which treated that subset as a discovery cohort. An earlier analysis of some 500 of the donors applied high-throughput TCR beta sequencing to assess whether each TCR beta V gene segment acted as functional or pseudogenic. In addition to the first cohort of hundreds of subjects, a separate validation cohort of 120 different subjects was used. On average, 235,054 unique TCR beta nucleotide sequences were sequenced per donor among more than 350 genotyped donors of the cohort, with about 19% of those sequences being non-productive. The aim of the study was to test whether cataloging public T cell receptors could identify signatures of past pathogen exposure. Alongside the repertoire data, information on donor age, sex, ethnicity and CMV serostatus was compiled. A later analysis re-analyzed previously published TCR beta repertoires from about 600 donors and added high-resolution HLA genotyping to study TCR occurrence patterns. Every discovery cohort repertoire had been produced on one sequencing platform. About 310 gigabases of sequencing data and 80 million or so unique TCR sequences were included in an early release covering around 600 HLA-typed donors. To predict cytomegalovirus infection status, the study brought together high-throughput TCR immunosequencing, statistical association of individual TCRs with disease status, and machine learning. Typing coverage varied by locus: roughly 620-640 donors for A, B, C, DRB1 and DQB1; 522 for DQA1; about 590 for DPA1; 400 to 480 for DPB1. HLA typing included class I and class II loci at four-digit resolution. Rather than drawing on any new phenotypic data, the later analysis identified candidate immune exposures from TCR beta sequences and the way those sequences occurred across donors. Using immunosequencing, the study profiled T cell repertoires from about 620 subjects and related those repertoires to cytomegalovirus serostatus. Of the roughly 400 genotyped donors, 65% to 90% fell in the genetic ancestry cluster associated with self-reported Caucasian donors. Because of strong linkage in the cohort, 4 to 6 DR-DQ haplotypes were treated as single units for association and clustering.

In total, roughly 670 healthy bone marrow donors made up the cohort. Cohort members were all nominally healthy when sampled, although unrecorded immune exposures were likely present. The donor was CMV seropositive and was included in the group of approximately 300 seropositive cohort members. Every donor gave a peripheral blood sample, and the peripheral blood mononuclear cells from that sample were used for TCR beta sequencing. The Qiagen DNeasy Blood Extraction Kit was used to extract genomic DNA from the blood cell samples. Receptor libraries were prepared by the immunoSEQ multiplex PCR assay. For the multiplex PCR, a mixture combining 60 forward primers for TCR Vbeta segments and 13 reverse primers for TCR Jbeta segments was used. The CDR3 region of rearranged TCR beta genes was amplified from genomic DNA by a multiplex PCR assay. The amplified TCR beta libraries were sequenced on the Illumina HiSeq System as 87-base-pair reads. From the authors' description of their analysis: A later analysis tallied some 79 million unique TCR beta chains across the 660 or so repertoires, and about 10 million of those chains were shared by two or more donors. Raw reads were error-corrected and collapsed into unique sequences with a nearest-neighbor algorithm that merged closely related sequences to remove PCR and sequencing errors. V, D and J gene segments were assigned by aligning CDR3 sequences to IMGT reference sequences. For a sequence to be retained, at least a six-nucleotide match to both a V gene segment and a J gene segment was required. A rearrangement counted as productive if the CDR3 had no stop codons and remained in frame with V and J, and every other rearrangement counted as non-productive. CDR3 was defined according to IMGT convention as the region running from the second conserved V-encoded cysteine to the conserved J-encoded phenylalanine. In an earlier analysis of around 600 of the donors, sequences lacking an unambiguous match to a single V gene segment were excluded. An earlier analysis of several hundred of the donors called V segments functional above 56.7% productive rearrangements and segregating when the between-donor standard deviation exceeded 5%. To diagnose cytomegalovirus status from the catalog of TCR beta chain sequences, a statistical classification framework was built. In a later analysis, TCR nucleotide sequences were compared against IMGT/GENE-DB human TR gene sequences so that V and J genes could be assigned. Using the TCRdist pipeline, a later analysis assigned CDR3 sequences along with most-parsimonious VDJ recombination scenarios. In a later analysis, each TCR beta chain was defined by its CDR3 amino acid sequence together with its V-gene family, and reads without a unique V-gene family were excluded. To address suspected cross-contamination and a sequencing artifact, a later analysis removed several hundred highly shared, low-generation-probability nucleotide sequences. In a later analysis, a clonal expansion index was calculated for each public chain from normalized within-repertoire ranks of inferred template counts. In a later analysis, generation probabilities were computed with a VDJ recombination model fitted to out-of-frame rearrangements, and the resulting probabilities were checked against IGoR. A later analysis scored TCR-TCR, TCR-HLA and TCR-CMV co-occurrence with hypergeometric tests, applying a repertoire-size bias correction to TCR pairs. A later analysis estimated false discovery rates by permuting HLA or CMV assignments 20 times. In a later analysis, co-occurring TCRs were grouped using DBSCAN, with TCRdist sequence similarity added in when clustering inside HLA-allele-positive subsets. For co-occurrence clustering, repertoires with fewer than 30,000 or more than 120,000 public chains were excluded, along with roughly 5 repertoires with anomalous nucleotide sharing. As stored in TCRdb, this immuneACCESS dataset retains in-frame rearrangements with V and J assigned. A fraction of the clones does not appear; measured against another copy, unresolved V genes explain less than half of the discrepancy, and the remainder lacks a known reason. For V, J and clone size, that table is used; D and trimming come from the DNA. Across this sample there are approximately 160,000 clones, with 65% to 70% seen only once. The ten top clones hold around 4% of the sample.

According to the germline V gene, CDR1 reads SGHRS and CDR2 reads YFSETQ. Trimming removed 5 bases from V and 10 bases from J, leaving 13 bases between the germline ends. From the cysteine up to the phenylalanine, the CDR3 has a length of 12 residues. Left in the record is the CDR3 DNA by itself, 36 bases read in frame from the first base. Of note for this clone: What antigen it recognizes has not been identified. Base qualities are not provided; no much larger clone lies one nucleotide away.

Here is what the overall study found, with its caveats: V-gene and J-gene trimming of TCR beta chains was associated with a missense DCLRE1C variant in a later genetic analysis, and the association was replicated in an independent cohort. A further reported finding was that TCR beta sequences accurately predicted the HLA-A and HLA-B alleles for most subjects in the first cohort. Presence/absence analyses assumed roughly uniform sequencing depth across donors, an assumption that may not hold. A total of 150 to 200 TCR beta chains were listed by the study as associated with cytomegalovirus. Compared with equally common non-associated chains, HLA-associated TCR beta chains in a later analysis were more clonally expanded and had lower generation probabilities. When HLA alleles, especially DR and DQ, strongly co-occurred, attributing TCR associations to individual alleles was difficult. A group of highly shared sequence variants was considered likely to be a technical artifact of the sequencing pipeline. The classifier was reported to diagnose cytomegalovirus status with high specificity and sensitivity in both the original and validation cohorts. In an earlier analysis of 587 of the donors, most TCR beta V segments appeared in productive rearrangements about 87% or about 30% of the time, broadly matching IMGT annotations. In a later genetic analysis, fewer N-insertions in productive TCRs were reported among donors in an Asian-associated ancestry cluster than the roughly 710-donor mean. Correlated functional status among segregating V segments might reflect linkage disequilibrium, but an unknown experimental factor could not be ruled out. This cohort had only TCR beta chains sequenced, and the lack of alpha or paired-chain data limited which features could be detected. In vitro tests confirmed that a few of the cytomegalovirus-associated TCR beta chains recognize cytomegalovirus antigens. Most TCR sequences were seen in very few donors, while some public TCRs were found in many individuals. Because counts were too low, about 18 rarely observed V segments, including chromosome 9 orphons, were excluded from the earlier analysis of 500 to 700 of the donors. Most CMV-associated TCR beta chains appeared to be HLA-restricted in a later analysis, and the HLA associations seemed to be driven largely by CMV exposure. Because some donors lacked HLA typing at each locus, the association tests relied only on the typed subset. In a later analysis, the rate of TCR association differed among HLA loci, with DRB1 alleles having the most associated TCRs and HLA-C alleles having the fewest. Specific HLA alleles were associated with 16,951 TCR beta sequences at a false discovery rate of 0.05 in a later analysis. The only immune exposure information available for the cohort was CMV serostatus. The authors suggested that the approach could potentially be generalized to other disease states and immunological phenotypes. Some IMGT-functional V segments, including TRBV6-2 and TRBV6-3, could not be distinguished by the 87-base-pair reads and were therefore excluded. A later analysis reported that several top co-occurrence clusters appeared linked to parvovirus B19, influenza, CMV and Epstein-Barr virus.

Sequenced material: PBMCs. This sequence uses TRBV5-1 and TRBJ2-1, with the D gene call left open. The TCR sequence derives from a woman between 18 and 29 years old in good health and CMV-seropositive. The CDR3 region reads CASRPVIGEQFF. The bases are TGCGCCAGCAGGCCGGTCATCGGGGAGCAGTTCTTC. The full variable domain, with segments outside the CDR3 supplied by the reference TRBV5-1 and TRBJ2-1 proteins, appears as KAGVTQTPRYLIKTRGQQVTLSCSPISGHRSVSWYQQTPGQGLQFLFEYFSETQRNKGNFPGRFSGRQFSNSRSEMNVSTLELGDSALYLCASRPVIGEQFFGPGTRLTVL.